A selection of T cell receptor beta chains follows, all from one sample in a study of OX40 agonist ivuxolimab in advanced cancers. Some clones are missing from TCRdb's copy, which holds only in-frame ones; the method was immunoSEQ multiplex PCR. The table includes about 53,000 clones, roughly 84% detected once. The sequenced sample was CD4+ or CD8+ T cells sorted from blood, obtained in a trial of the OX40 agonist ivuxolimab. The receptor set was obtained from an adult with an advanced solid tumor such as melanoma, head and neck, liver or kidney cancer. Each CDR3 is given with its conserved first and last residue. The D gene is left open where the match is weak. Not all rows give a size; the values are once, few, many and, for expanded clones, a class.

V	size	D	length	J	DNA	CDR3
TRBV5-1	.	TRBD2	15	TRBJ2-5	TGCGCCAGCAGCTTGTCGGGGGGGCCCGCGGAGACCCAGTACTTC	CASSLSGGPAETQYF
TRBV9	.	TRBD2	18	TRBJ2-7	TGTGCCAGCAGCGTAGGGAGAGCGGGAGGAGGTTTCAGCAACGAGCAGTACTTC	CASSVGRAGGGFSNEQYF
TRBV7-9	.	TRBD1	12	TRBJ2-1	TGTGCCAGCAGCCAACAGGGGGATGAGCAGTTCTTC	CASSQQGDEQFF
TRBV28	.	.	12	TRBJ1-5	TGTGCCAGCAGTTTAGAGGGACAGCCCCAGCATTTT	CASSLEGQPQHF
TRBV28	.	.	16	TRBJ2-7	TGTGCCAGCAGTCCCGCCCCGACAGGTACTAGCTACGAGCAGTACTTC	CASSPAPTGTSYEQYF
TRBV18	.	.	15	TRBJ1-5	TGTGCCAGCTCCCAGCAGACTATCCCCGATCAGCCCCAGCATTTT	CASSQQTIPDQPQHF
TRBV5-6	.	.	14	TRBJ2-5	TGTGCCAGCAGTGCCGGGACAAACCAAGAGACCCAGTACTTC	CASSAGTNQETQYF
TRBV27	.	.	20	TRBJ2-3	TGTGCCAGCAGTTTATCTCAGAGACGGCGACCTCTATATAGCACAGATACGCAGTATTTT	CASSLSQRRRPLYSTDTQYF
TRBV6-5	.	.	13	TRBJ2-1	TGTGCCAGCAGATGGACAGCGAACAATGAGCAGTTCTTC	CASRWTANNEQFF
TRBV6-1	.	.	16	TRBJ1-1	TGTGCCAGCAGTGAAGTCGCTGAGGTTCGAGGAACTGAAGCTTTCTTT	CASSEVAEVRGTEAFF
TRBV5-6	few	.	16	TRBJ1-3	TGTGCCAGCAGCTTCCGAGCCAGGAGCTCTGGAAACACCATATATTTT	CASSFRARSSGNTIYF
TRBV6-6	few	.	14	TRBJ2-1	TGTGCCAGCAGTTACTCGAGGGGCGGCGCCGAGCAGTTCTTC	CASSYSRGGAEQFF
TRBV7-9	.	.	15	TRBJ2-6	TGTGCCAGCAGCTCCCAGGGAGGTGGGGCCAACGTCCTGACTTTC	CASSSQGGGANVLTF
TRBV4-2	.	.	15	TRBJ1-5	TGTGCCAGCAGCCAAGATCGATTGGGTAATCAGCCCCAGCATTTT	CASSQDRLGNQPQHF
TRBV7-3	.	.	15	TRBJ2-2	TGTGCCAGCAGCTTGTTGGGGGGCTGGTCCGGGGAGCTGTTTTTT	CASSLLGGWSGELFF
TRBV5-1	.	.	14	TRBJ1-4	TGCGCCAGCAGCTTGGGGCAGCATAATGAAAAACTGTTTTTT	CASSLGQHNEKLFF
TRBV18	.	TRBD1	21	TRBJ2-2	TGTGCCAGCTCACTGACGACGGCCGGGACAGGGGGCGCCCCAAACACCGGGGAGCTGTTTTTT	CASSLTTAGTGGAPNTGELFF
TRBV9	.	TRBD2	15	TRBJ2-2	TGTGCCAGCAGCGCTGGACTAGCGGGCACCGGGGAGCTGTTTTTT	CASSAGLAGTGELFF
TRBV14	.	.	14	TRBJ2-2	TGTGCCAGCAGTCCGATACTTCATAGAGGGGAGCTGTTTTTT	CASSPILHRGELFF
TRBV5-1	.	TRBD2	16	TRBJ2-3	TGCGCCAGCAGCTTGCAAGGGACTAGCGGCACAGATACGCAGTATTTT	CASSLQGTSGTDTQYF
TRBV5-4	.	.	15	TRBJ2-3	TGTGCCAGCAGCCCCTCCCGCCGGGCCACAGATACGCAGTATTTT	CASSPSRRATDTQYF
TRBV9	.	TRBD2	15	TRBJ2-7	TGTGCCAGCAGCCCGGGCGGGGGGTTTAGCGACGAGCAGTACTTC	CASSPGGGFSDEQYF
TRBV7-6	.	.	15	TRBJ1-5	TGTGCCAGCAGCTTAGGAGCAGGGGGCAATCAGCCCCAGCATTTT	CASSLGAGGNQPQHF
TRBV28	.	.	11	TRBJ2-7	TGTGCCAGCAGTTCTTTAGGCGAGCAGTACTTC	CASSSLGEQYF
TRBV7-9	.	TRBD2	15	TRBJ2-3	TGTGCCAGCAGCAACCAGGGAGGGGGCACAGATACGCAGTATTTT	CASSNQGGGTDTQYF
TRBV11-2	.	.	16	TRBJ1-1	TGTGCCAGCAGCTTAACGAGGCGGGCCCAGAGCACTGAAGCTTTCTTT	CASSLTRRAQSTEAFF
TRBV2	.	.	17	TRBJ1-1	TGTGCCAGCAGGAGGGGGGGGGTACGGGTGAGGAACACTGAAGCTTTCTTT	CASRRGGVRVRNTEAFF